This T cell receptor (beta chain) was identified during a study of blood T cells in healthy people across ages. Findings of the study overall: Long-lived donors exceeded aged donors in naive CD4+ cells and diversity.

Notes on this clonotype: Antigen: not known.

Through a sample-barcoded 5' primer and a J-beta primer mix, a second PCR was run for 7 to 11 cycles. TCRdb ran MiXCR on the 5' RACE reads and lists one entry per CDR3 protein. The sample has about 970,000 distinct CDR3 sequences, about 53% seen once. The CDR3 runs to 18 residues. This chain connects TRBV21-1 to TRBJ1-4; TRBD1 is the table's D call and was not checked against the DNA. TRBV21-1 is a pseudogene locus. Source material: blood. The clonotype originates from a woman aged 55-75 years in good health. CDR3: CAPKPGERDPATNEKLFF. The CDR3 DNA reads TGTGCCCCCAAACCAGGGGAGAGGGACCCTGCAACTAATGAAAAACTGTTTTTT.